The clone carrying this T cell receptor beta chain appeared many times. Its cognate antigen is unknown. Using its own MiXCR run on the reads, TCRdb lists one record per CDR3 protein. The sample holds about 400,000 distinct CDR3 sequences, over 15% seen once. The data belong to a study of T cell repertoires in cytomegalovirus infection. Study at large: Both a matching HLA type and CMV infection were indicated by public TCR beta signatures.

Germline V gene lookup returns CDR1 MDHEN and CDR2 SYDVKM. The CDR3 has 16 residues. V was shortened by 5 bases and J by 5 bases, with 22 bases between the two germline ends. Study results and limitations: There were HLA-C-restricted CMV-specific TCR beta clonotypes dominating the ex vivo response. Carriers of CMV and the relevant HLA type were discriminated by public TCR beta frequency.

The sequence derives from a human donor in good health (CMV status not recorded). Some clones in this sample may be carry-over from other donors' samples. The chain combines TRBV28 with TRBJ2-7; D is perhaps TRBD2 (6 bases). Source material: PBMCs. For the CDR3, the DNA is TGTGCCAGCAGTCCCACCGGGGCAGGCCGGGGGAACGAGCAGTACTTC. It encodes CASSPTGAGRGNEQYF. The full variable domain, completed using reference TRBV28 and TRBJ2-7, is DVKVTQSSRYLVKRTGEKVFLECVQDMDHENMFWYRQDPGLGLRLIYFSYDVKMKEKGDIPEGYSVSREKKERFSLILESASTNQTSMYLCASSPTGAGRGNEQYFGPGTRLTVT.